The subject of this entry is one TCR beta chain. CDR1 and CDR2 from the germline V gene are LGHDT and YNNKEL (reference sequence). The CDR3 covers 13 residues. V lost 2 bases and J 11 bases, leaving 12 bases between the germline ends. This entry comes from a study of T cell responses to AZD1222 COVID-19 vaccine. Using immunoSEQ multiplex PCR, the repertoire was profiled, and TCRdb retains in-frame clones only, with some absent. Of 86,000 or so clones in the sample, under 95% are singletons; the top ten hold less than 3.5%. The sequencing here drew on peripheral blood, taken on day 0 of AZD1222 vaccination. This clonotype was obtained from an adult in good health. The V call is TRBV3-1 (or the pseudogene TRBV3-2), the J call TRBJ1-4; D is unclear. CDR3 in DNA: TGTGCCAGCAGCCAAAGAAACCCTCAGAAACTGTTTTTT. Protein product: CASSQRNPQKLFF.